The 27 T cell receptor beta chains presented below share a single source sample, sequenced in a study of blood T cell repertoires in COVID-19 (dated by TCRdb to 2018 to 2020). Library preparation employed the immunoSEQ multiplex PCR assay. In its TCRdb copy, this immuneACCESS table keeps in-frame sequences only and misses some clones. Where compared with another copy, unresolved V genes explain less than half of these, and the others have no known cause. The sample profile shows under 350,000 clones; 85% to 90% of them were found once. The biggest ten clones account for about 4.6% of the sample. The sequenced sample consisted of peripheral blood. The receptors derive from a man aged 40-49 years with acute or convalescent COVID-19.

On this clone: The sample carries other DNA sequences with the same CDR3. This rearrangement joins TRBV5-6 to TRBJ1-1; 7 bases align to TRBD1. The ends lost 0 bases at V and 5 bases at J; junction bases unmatched: 4. The germline gives CDR1 SGHDT, CDR2 YYEEEE. There are 14 residues in the CDR3. In DNA, the CDR3 is TGTGCCAGCAGCTTGGTCGGCAGGGGGACTGAAGCTTTCTTT. This gives the protein CASSLVGRGTEAFF.

CDR3 sequence: CSITGVNTEAFF. As DNA, the CDR3 is TGCAGCATAACAGGGGTGAACACTGAAGCTTTCTTT. The chain has TRBV29-1 and TRBJ1-1, with TRBD1 matching 7 bases. CDR3 length: 12 residues. Germline CDR1 reads SQVTM; CDR2 reads ANQGSEA. V trimming: 8 bases; J trimming: 0 bases; junction bases outside the gene matches: 3.

The genes are TRBV19 and TRBJ2-3; TRBD1 matches 11 bases. Losses at the gene ends were 4 bases for V and 7 bases for J; bases not matched to a gene: 19. The CDR3 totals 19 residues. Germline V gives CDR1 LNHDA, CDR2 SQIVND (reference sequence). The CDR3: CASSKRTGGGKMTKNTQYF. As DNA, the CDR3 is TGTGCCAGTAGTAAAAGGACAGGGGGCGGGAAGATGACTAAGAATACGCAGTATTTT.

The chain joins TRBV10-3 to TRBJ1-1, with D unresolved. The CDR3 totals 15 residues. V lost 4 bases to trimming and J lost 1 base, with 13 bases between them. Germline V lookup: CDR1 ENHRY, CDR2 SYGVKD. Here the CDR3 DNA reads TGTGCCATCAGTGGGAGTACTCGACGGAACACTGAAGCTTTCTTT. Translation: CAISGSTRRNTEAFF.

The rearrangement joins TRBV20-1 to TRBJ1-2; TRBD1 aligns across 7 bases. The CDR3 has 15 residues. The germline V gene has CDR1 DFQATT and CDR2 SNEGSKA (reference sequence). V lost 3 bases to trimming and J lost 3 bases; unmatched junction nucleotides: 10. CDR3 amino acids: CSASPWTGGDYGYTF. CDR3 DNA: TGCAGTGCTAGTCCCTGGACAGGAGGAGACTATGGCTACACCTTC.

V and J are TRBV27 and TRBJ2-3, with 8 bases fitting TRBD2. Germline CDR1 reads MNHEY; CDR2 reads SMNVEV (reference sequence). This CDR3 spans 15 amino acids. After removal of 2 bases from V and 1 base from J, the junction contained 2 bases not matched to a gene. The CDR3 nucleotides are TGTGCCAGCAGTTTAGGGCGGGGGGGCACAGATACGCAGTATTTT. It specifies CASSLGRGGTDTQYF.

This sequence joins TRBV6-6 and TRBJ1-1, with D tentatively TRBD1 (5 bases). V was trimmed by 2 bases and J by 2 bases, leaving 6 bases between them. This CDR3 has 13 amino acids. Per the germline V gene, CDR1 is MNHNY and CDR2 is SVGAGI (reference sequence). CDR3 bases: TGTGCCAGCAGTTACCAGGGAAACACTGAAGCTTTCTTT. It yields the protein CASSYQGNTEAFF.

This clone was found once. The V and J genes are TRBV5-1 and TRBJ1-2; 9 bases line up with TRBD1. Germline values: CDR1 SGHRS, CDR2 YFSETQ. The CDR3 consists of 18 residues. The ends lost 2 bases at V and 4 bases at J; junction bases unmatched: 15. The CDR3 reads CASSFDDLYRGRVYGYTF. DNA for the CDR3: TGCGCCAGCAGCTTCGATGACCTTTACAGGGGGCGCGTCTATGGCTACACCTTC.

CDR3: CASSVERGGVAGELFF. The CDR3 coding sequence is TGTGCCAGCAGCGTAGAGCGGGGGGGCGTCGCCGGGGAGCTGTTTTTT. The chain joins TRBV9 to TRBJ2-2, with 10 bases matching TRBD2. Germline V CDR1 and CDR2: SGDLS, YYNGEE. The CDR3 length is 16 residues. Trimming cost V 0 bases and J 6 bases; bases outside gene matches: 5.

CDR3 DNA sequence: TGTGCCAGCAGACAGTACAATGAGCAGTTCTTC. Translating gives CASRQYNEQFF. The chain is built from TRBV25-1 and TRBJ2-1; no definite D call. The CDR3 has 11 amino acids. With 6 bases removed from V and 4 bases from J, the gap between germline ends came to 4 bases. Per the germline V gene, CDR1 is MGHDK and CDR2 is SYGVNS.

The rearrangement joins TRBV19 to TRBJ1-2; 7 bases agree with TRBD1. Losses at the gene ends were 4 bases for V and 4 bases for J; bases not matched to a gene: 15. This CDR3 region has 17 residues. Per germline, CDR1 LNHDA and CDR2 SQIVND (reference sequence). The CDR3, as DNA: TGTGCCAGTAGTACCCCCCCGACAGGGCCTCGGGTCTATGGCTACACCTTC. Its translation: CASSTPPTGPRVYGYTF. Combining the CDR3 with reference TRBV19 and TRBJ1-2 gives the whole variable domain DGGITQSPKYLFRKEGQNVTLSCEQNLNHDAMYWYRQDPGQGLRLIYYSQIVNDFQKGDIAEGYSVSREKKESFPLTVTSAQKNPTAFYLCASSTPPTGPRVYGYTFGSGTRLTVV.

This chain uses TRBV19 with TRBJ1-2; no reliable D call. V was trimmed by 2 bases and J by 1 base, leaving 11 bases between them. Germline CDR1 and CDR2: LNHDA and SQIVND (reference sequence). The CDR3 is 15 residues long. In nucleotides, the CDR3 is TGTGCCAGTAGTATAAGCTACCCGAGTAACTATGGCTACACCTTC. Translated, it gives CASSISYPSNYGYTF.

This chain uses TRBV20-1 with TRBJ1-5; D is possibly TRBD1 (6 bases). This CDR3 comprises 16 residues. The V end lost 3 bases, the J end lost 5 bases, and 20 bases lay between the germline ends. Germline V CDR1 and CDR2: DFQATT, SNEGSKA (reference sequence). CDR3 residues: CSASRGGYDPYQPQHF. The DNA of the CDR3 is TGCAGTGCTAGTAGGGGGGGATACGACCCATATCAGCCCCAGCATTTT.

The chain links TRBV6-5 to TRBJ1-1, with D hard to call. The V gene's germline CDR1 is MNHEY and CDR2 SVGAGI. The length of the CDR3 is 13 residues. Between the trimmed V and J ends, which lost 7 bases and 0 bases, there was a span of 9 bases. For the CDR3, the DNA is TGTGCCAGCAAGAAGAGTATGAACACTGAAGCTTTCTTT. Encoded protein: CASKKSMNTEAFF.

V and J are TRBV12-5 and TRBJ2-2, with D tentatively TRBD2 (5 bases). The germline CDR1 and CDR2 sequences are LGHNT and FRNRAP. This CDR3 contains 16 residues. V lost 2 bases and J lost 4, with 14 bases in between. The CDR3 DNA sequence: TGTGCTAGTGGTTTGAGGACTCGTGGAGGCACCGGGGAGCTGTTTTTT. Amino acid sequence: CASGLRTRGGTGELFF.

This clone was observed once. The CDR3 coding sequence is TGTGCCAGCAGCTACGGACTAGCGGGGCCAGATACGCAGTATTTT. Amino acids: CASSYGLAGPDTQYF. This rearrangement joins TRBV6-4 to TRBJ2-3, with TRBD2 matching over 12 bases. The CDR3 has 15 amino acids. V lost 6 bases to trimming and J lost 4 bases; unmatched junction nucleotides: 5. Germline V CDR1 and CDR2: MRHNA, SNTAGT.

V gene TRBV24-1 combines with J gene TRBJ2-2, with a possible D match to TRBD2 (6 bases). Trimming stripped 9 bases from V and 1 base from J, with 14 bases between. The CDR3 sequence is 15 residues long. Germline CDR1 and CDR2: KGHDR and SFDVKD. CDR3 loop: CATSGTVGNTGELFF. In nucleotides, the CDR3 is TGTGCCACCTCAGGGACTGTGGGGAACACCGGGGAGCTGTTTTTT.

The V and J genes are TRBV7-9 and TRBJ2-2; 8 positions agree with TRBD1. Germline-derived CDR1 and CDR2 are SEHNR and FQNEAQ (reference sequence). The CDR3 extends over 16 amino acids. Unmatched junction bases numbered 5, after V lost 5 bases and J lost 0 bases. The CDR3 nucleotides are TGTGCCAGCAGCCCCTTGGACAGGGCGAACACCGGGGAGCTGTTTTTT. As protein: CASSPLDRANTGELFF.

V is TRBV11-2 and J is TRBJ2-1; 7 bases align to TRBD1. This CDR3 has 16 residues. Per the germline V gene, CDR1 is SGHAT and CDR2 is FQNNGV. V was pared by 2 bases and J by 3 bases, with 7 bases of the junction left unmatched. CDR3 nucleotides: TGTGCCAGCAGCTTAACGGCAGGGGGTCTCTACAATGAGCAGTTCTTC. It translates to CASSLTAGGLYNEQFF.

The chain has TRBV7-8 and TRBJ2-7, with D maybe TRBD2 (5 bases). The CDR3 has 14 amino acids. V was clipped by 7 bases and J by 2 bases, with 15 bases between them. CDR1 and CDR2 (germline): SGHVS, FQNEAQ. The CDR3 DNA follows: TGTGCCAGCACCAACCGGACGGGGACCTACGAGCAGTACTTC. It encodes CASTNRTGTYEQYF.

The chain employs TRBV6-2 or TRBV6-3 and TRBJ2-5; TRBD2 aligns across 9 bases. Germline assignment: CDR1 MNHEY and CDR2 SVGEGT. The trim removed 2 bases at V and 1 base at J, leaving 5 bases unmatched. The CDR3 has 16 amino acids. Here the CDR3 DNA reads TGTGCCAGCAGTTACGGGGCGGGGGGGCCCCAAGAGACCCAGTACTTC. This gives the protein CASSYGAGGPQETQYF.

J is TRBJ2-1 and V is TRBV11-2; 10 bases line up with TRBD1. Unmatched junction bases numbered 6, after V lost 4 bases and J lost 6 bases. The germline gives CDR1 SGHAT, CDR2 FQNNGV. The CDR3 length is 15 residues. The CDR3 sequence: CASSSRQGAGNEQFF. For the CDR3, the DNA is TGTGCCAGCAGCTCCCGACAGGGGGCGGGCAATGAGCAGTTCTTC. Full variable domain (missing parts from reference TRBV11-2 and TRBJ2-1): EAGVAQSPRYKIIEKRQSVAFWCNPISGHATLYWYQQILGQGPKLLIQFQNNGVVDDSQLPKDRFSAERLKGVDSTLKIQPAKLEDSAVYLCASSSRQGAGNEQFFGPGTRLTVL.

This sequence joins TRBV5-4 and TRBJ2-7; 8 positions match TRBD2. With 1 base clipped from V and 0 bases from J, the junction kept 3 bases outside the gene matches. CDR3 length: 15 residues. The germline CDR1 and CDR2 sequences are SGHNT and YYREEE (reference sequence). CDR3 sequence: CASSLPGGDSYEQYF. DNA for the CDR3: TGTGCCAGCAGCTTGCCGGGGGGGGACTCCTACGAGCAGTACTTC. The complete variable domain, with remaining parts taken from reference TRBV5-4 and TRBJ2-7, reads ETGVTQSPTHLIKTRGQQVTLRCSSQSGHNTVSWYQQALGQGPQFIFQYYREEENGRGNFPPRFSGLQFPNYSSELNVNALELDDSALYLCASSLPGGDSYEQYFGPGTRLTVT.

The V call is TRBV30, the J call TRBJ2-1; TRBD2 agrees at 9 bases. Per the germline V gene, CDR1 is GTSNPN and CDR2 is SVGIG (reference sequence). The V gene end was trimmed by 1 base and the J gene end by 4 bases; junction bases not matched to a gene: 11. The CDR3 has 17 residues. In DNA, the CDR3 is TGTGCCTGGAGTGGCGTGGCGGGGGGGAAGGGGTACAATGAGCAGTTCTTC. It specifies CAWSGVAGGKGYNEQFF.

The chain combines TRBV12-5 with TRBJ1-4; TRBD1 agrees at 8 bases. The germline gives CDR1 LGHNT, CDR2 FRNRAP. The CDR3 has 17 residues. The junction had 10 bases not matched to a gene; V was cut back by 6 bases and J by 1 base. CDR3 sequence: CASGQLGRGLTNEKLFF. The CDR3, as DNA: TGTGCTAGTGGCCAGCTGGGCAGGGGGCTAACTAATGAAAAACTGTTTTTT.

V is TRBV10-3 and J is TRBJ1-1; D remains ambiguous. In germline, CDR1 is ENHRY, CDR2 SYGVKD. Trimming shortened V by 6 bases and J by 5 bases, and 13 bases separated the two germline ends. The CDR3 totals 13 residues. CDR3 nucleotide sequence: TGTGCCATCAGGGCGGGCGTTTGGACTGAAGCTTTCTTT. Encoded protein: CAIRAGVWTEAFF.

This clone has just one count. J is TRBJ1-5 and V is TRBV21-1; the table assigns TRBD1, which was not confirmed against the DNA. TRBV21-1 is deemed a pseudogene. The CDR3 is 19 amino acids. The chain's CDR3 is CATNLRSGHTISSYQPQHF. Written as DNA, the CDR3 is TGTGCCACCAACCTTCGATCGGGACATACTATCTCCTCCTATCAGCCCCAGCATTTT.